The 21 T cell receptor beta chains below all came from one sample that was sequenced in a study of cytomegalovirus exposure and HLA in healthy donors. Researchers ran the PCR with 60 Vbeta and 13 Jbeta primers. Libraries were prepared by immunoSEQ multiplex PCR; TCRdb keeps only in-frame clonotypes and omits some of them. The sample has 150,000 or so clones, roughly 80% seen once; the top ten hold about 1.5%. Sequencing was done on a sample of PBMCs. Source of these receptors: a man over 45 in good health and CMV-seropositive.

This sequence joins TRBV4-2 and TRBJ1-2; unclear D gene. Per the germline V gene, CDR1 is LGHNA and CDR2 is YNFKEQ. Trimming took off 0 bases at V and 5 bases at J, with 7 bases between the two ends. The CDR3 loop spans 13 amino acids. The CDR3 bases are TGTGCCAGCAGCCAAGATTCGCGGTATGGCTACACCTTC. It translates to CASSQDSRYGYTF.

The chain recombines TRBV2 with TRBJ1-2; D is unresolved. The V end was cut by 3 bases, the J end by 4 bases, with 9 bases between. Per germline, CDR1 SNHLY and CDR2 FYNNEI. The CDR3 is made up of 13 amino acids. The CDR3 DNA follows: TGTGCCAGCAGTGACAGACGGAGCTATGGCTACACCTTC. Translation gives CASSDRRSYGYTF.

The V call is TRBV2, the J call TRBJ2-1; 11 nucleotides agree with TRBD2. CDR1 and CDR2 from the germline V gene are SNHLY and FYNNEI. The CDR3 has 12 residues. Trimming at V came to 6 bases and at J to 15 bases, leaving 7 bases not matched to a gene. The CDR3 nucleotides are TGTGCCAGCAGAACTAGCGGGGGCGTAGGGTTCTTC. Translation: CASRTSGGVGFF.

V is TRBV11-1 and J is TRBJ1-4, with 10 bases identical to TRBD1. Germline-derived CDR1 and CDR2 are SGHAT and FQDESV (reference sequence). The CDR3 contains 16 residues. V lost 5 bases and J lost 5; bases outside the gene matches: 8. CDR3 DNA sequence: TGTGCCAGCAGCGCTAGGGGACAGGGGTTAAATGAAAAACTGTTTTTT. It yields the protein CASSARGQGLNEKLFF. The whole variable domain, filled in from reference TRBV11-1 and TRBJ1-4, reads EAEVAQSPRYKITEKSQAVAFWCDPISGHATLYWYRQILGQGPELLVQFQDESVVDDSQLPKDRFSAERLKGVDSTLKIQPAELGDSAMYLCASSARGQGLNEKLFFGSGTQLSVL.

The count of this clone is one. V is TRBV30 and J is TRBJ1-4; no definite D call. The length of the CDR3 is 16 residues. Trimming stripped 0 bases from V and 0 bases from J, with 11 bases between. Germline V gene data show CDR1 as GTSNPN and CDR2 as SVGIG (reference sequence). CDR3 sequence: CAWSVLPTPTNEKLFF. CDR3 coding DNA: TGTGCCTGGAGTGTACTACCTACCCCAACTAATGAAAAACTGTTTTTT.

This chain connects TRBV11-3 to TRBJ2-1; TRBD1 matches at 7 bases. This CDR3 is built from 12 residues. Looked up from germline, CDR1 is SGHNT and CDR2 is YENEEA. The V segment lost 6 bases and the J segment 8 bases; nucleotides outside the gene matches: 4. The CDR3 region has the DNA TGTGCCAGCAGTTCCCAGGGGGATGAGCAGTTCTTC. It translates to CASSSQGDEQFF.

This rearrangement joins TRBV4-2 to TRBJ2-5; the match to TRBD2 covers 9 bases. Germline V gene sequence: CDR1 LGHNA, CDR2 YNFKEQ. The V and J ends lost 4 bases and 0 bases, in that order; junction bases with no gene match: 15. The CDR3 covers 19 residues. CDR3 amino acids: CASSRKISASGTYQETQYF. CDR3 DNA sequence: TGTGCCAGCAGCCGCAAGATCAGTGCTAGCGGGACGTACCAAGAGACCCAGTACTTC.

The gene calls are TRBV6-1 and TRBJ2-1; 9 nucleotides line up with TRBD2. This CDR3 spans 14 amino acids. Germline V gene lookup returns CDR1 MNHNS and CDR2 SASEGT. V gave up 7 bases and J gave up 3 bases; unmatched junction bases: 4. The chain's CDR3 is CASIGTSNYNEQFF. The DNA for the CDR3 is TGTGCCAGCATTGGGACTAGCAACTACAATGAGCAGTTCTTC.

In this sample, this clone turned up a few times. The chain uses TRBV4-1 and TRBJ1-6, with TRBD1 matching 7 bases. V shed 0 bases and J 10 bases; nucleotides not matched to a gene: 9. CDR1 and CDR2 from the germline V gene are MGHRA and YSYEKL. This CDR3 has 16 residues. The CDR3 DNA sequence: TGCGCCAGCAGCCAAGAGGGAGGAGGGGGCTGGTCACCCCTCCACTTT. Translated: CASSQEGGGGWSPLHF.

The V and J genes are TRBV28 and TRBJ1-1; no firm D call. This CDR3 has 13 amino acids. Trimming removed 2 bases from V and 1 base from J, with 5 bases in between. Germline CDR1 is MDHEN and CDR2 is SYDVKM. The CDR3 DNA sequence: TGTGCCAGCAGTTTAATTAAGAACACTGAAGCTTTCTTT. This sequence encodes CASSLIKNTEAFF.

The chain carries TRBV30 and TRBJ1-2; D not certain. Per the germline V gene, CDR1 is GTSNPN and CDR2 is SVGIG (reference sequence). The CDR3 is 12 residues long. Trimming stripped 2 bases from V and 4 bases from J, with 8 bases between. The CDR3 nucleotides are TGTGCCTGGAGTTCTAATCGCTATGGCTACACCTTC. Its translation is CAWSSNRYGYTF.

The J gene is TRBJ2-1, the V gene TRBV9; 8 bases map to TRBD2. Losses at the gene ends were 1 base for V and 9 bases for J; bases not matched to a gene: 12. The CDR3 sequence is 16 residues long. The V gene's germline CDR1 is SGDLS and CDR2 YYNGEE. This chain's CDR3 is CASSVWGREGQPEQFF. CDR3 bases: TGTGCCAGCAGCGTATGGGGTCGGGAGGGCCAACCTGAGCAGTTCTTC. Looking up the rest from reference TRBV9 and TRBJ2-1 gives the full variable domain: DSGVTQTPKHLITATGQRVTLRCSPRSGDLSVYWYQQSLDQGLQFLIQYYNGEERAKGNILERFSAQQFPDLHSELNLSSLELGDSALYFCASSVWGREGQPEQFFGPGTRLTVL.

The chain links TRBV5-1 to TRBJ1-1, with 7 nucleotides matching TRBD1. Trimming removed 0 bases from V and 0 bases from J; junction bases left unmatched: 5. CDR3 length: 16 residues. Germline CDR1 is SGHRS and CDR2 is YFSETQ. The CDR3 nucleotides are TGCGCCAGCAGCTTGGGGGTGGGACAGATGAACACTGAAGCTTTCTTT. It specifies CASSLGVGQMNTEAFF. Looking up the rest from reference TRBV5-1 and TRBJ1-1 gives the full variable domain: KAGVTQTPRYLIKTRGQQVTLSCSPISGHRSVSWYQQTPGQGLQFLFEYFSETQRNKGNFPGRFSGRQFSNSRSEMNVSTLELGDSALYLCASSLGVGQMNTEAFFGQGTRLTVV.

The rearrangement joins TRBV2 to TRBJ2-3, with 7 bases lining up with TRBD1. V was clipped by 7 bases and J by 2 bases; unmatched bases: 12. The V gene's germline CDR1 is SNHLY and CDR2 FYNNEI. This CDR3 is 16 amino acids long. As DNA, the CDR3 is TGTGCCAGCAAGCCCGCAAGGGGGCTACCCACAGATACGCAGTATTTT. Protein: CASKPARGLPTDTQYF.

This sequence joins TRBV5-1 and TRBJ1-1; 9 positions match TRBD1. This CDR3 is built from 14 residues. With 3 bases clipped from V and 4 bases from J, the junction kept 4 bases outside the gene matches. The V gene's germline CDR1 is SGHRS and CDR2 YFSETQ. In DNA, the CDR3 is TGCGCCAGCAGCTCCGGGACAGGGACCACTGAAGCTTTCTTT. This sequence encodes CASSSGTGTTEAFF. Based on the CDR3 plus reference TRBV5-1 and TRBJ1-1, the full variable domain is KAGVTQTPRYLIKTRGQQVTLSCSPISGHRSVSWYQQTPGQGLQFLFEYFSETQRNKGNFPGRFSGRQFSNSRSEMNVSTLELGDSALYLCASSSGTGTTEAFFGQGTRLTVV.

This sequence joins TRBV11-3 and TRBJ2-3; 10 nucleotides agree with TRBD2. J lost 6 bases, V lost 5 bases, and 5 bases had no gene match. CDR3 length: 14 residues. Germline V gives CDR1 SGHNT, CDR2 YENEEA. CDR3 DNA sequence: TGTGCCAGCAGCCCCGGGACTAGCGCCGATACGCAGTATTTT. Protein: CASSPGTSADTQYF.

The gene calls are TRBV4-1 and TRBJ1-5; no reliable D call. V shed 4 bases and J shed 3 bases, with 13 bases lying between them. Looked up from germline, CDR1 is MGHRA and CDR2 is YSYEKL. The CDR3 has 15 amino acids. The CDR3 DNA reads as TGCGCCAGCAGCCTGTGGAGCGGAGACAATCAGCCCCAGCATTTT. Its protein product is CASSLWSGDNQPQHF.

J is TRBJ1-5 and V is TRBV7-8; D unclear. V was clipped by 1 base and J by 2 bases, with 12 bases between them. The CDR3 is made up of 16 amino acids. The germline gives CDR1 SGHVS, CDR2 FQNEAQ. CDR3 loop: CASSLVAGPGNQPQHF. Here the CDR3 DNA reads TGTGCCAGCAGCTTAGTGGCGGGCCCGGGCAATCAGCCCCAGCATTTT.

This clone was detected only once. CDR3 coding DNA: TGTGCCACCAAGGGACAGTTAAGCAATCAGCCCCAGCATTTT. Translating gives CATKGQLSNQPQHF. The gene calls are TRBV19 and TRBJ1-5; 7 nucleotides agree with TRBD1. J lost 1 base, V lost 10 bases, and 7 bases had no gene match. The CDR3 covers 14 residues. The germline gives CDR1 LNHDA, CDR2 SQIVND (reference sequence).

V and J are TRBV5-1 and TRBJ2-3; 10 bases agree with TRBD2. There are 17 residues in the CDR3. J was trimmed by 4 bases and V by 1 base; bases with no gene match: 9. Germline-derived CDR1 and CDR2 are SGHRS and YFSETQ. The CDR3 coding sequence is TGCGCCAGCAGCTTGTCCCCGGCTAGCGGGAGTGCAGATACGCAGTATTTT. Amino acids: CASSLSPASGSADTQYF.

The V gene is TRBV7-2, the J gene TRBJ2-7; 7 nucleotides line up with TRBD2. V trimming: 5 bases; J trimming: 7 bases; junction bases outside the gene matches: 11. Germline loops: CDR1 SGHTA, CDR2 FQGNSA. CDR3 length equals 14 residues. DNA for the CDR3: TGTGCCAGCAGCCGCGGGGGAGGGCCCGAGGAGCAGTACTTC. Translation: CASSRGGGPEEQYF.